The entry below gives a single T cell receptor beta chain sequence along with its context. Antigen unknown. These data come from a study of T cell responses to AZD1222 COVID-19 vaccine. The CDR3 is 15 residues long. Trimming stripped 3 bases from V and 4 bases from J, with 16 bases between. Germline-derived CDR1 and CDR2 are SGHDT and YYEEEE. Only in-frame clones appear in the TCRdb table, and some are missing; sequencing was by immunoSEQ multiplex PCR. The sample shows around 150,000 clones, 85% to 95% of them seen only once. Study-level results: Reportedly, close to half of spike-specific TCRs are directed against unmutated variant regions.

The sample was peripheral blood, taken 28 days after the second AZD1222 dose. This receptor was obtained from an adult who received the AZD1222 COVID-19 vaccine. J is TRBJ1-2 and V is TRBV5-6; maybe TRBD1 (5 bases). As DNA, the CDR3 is TGTGCCAGCAGCTCTGGGGCAGCAATACCCTATGGCTACACCTTC. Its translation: CASSSGAAIPYGYTF.